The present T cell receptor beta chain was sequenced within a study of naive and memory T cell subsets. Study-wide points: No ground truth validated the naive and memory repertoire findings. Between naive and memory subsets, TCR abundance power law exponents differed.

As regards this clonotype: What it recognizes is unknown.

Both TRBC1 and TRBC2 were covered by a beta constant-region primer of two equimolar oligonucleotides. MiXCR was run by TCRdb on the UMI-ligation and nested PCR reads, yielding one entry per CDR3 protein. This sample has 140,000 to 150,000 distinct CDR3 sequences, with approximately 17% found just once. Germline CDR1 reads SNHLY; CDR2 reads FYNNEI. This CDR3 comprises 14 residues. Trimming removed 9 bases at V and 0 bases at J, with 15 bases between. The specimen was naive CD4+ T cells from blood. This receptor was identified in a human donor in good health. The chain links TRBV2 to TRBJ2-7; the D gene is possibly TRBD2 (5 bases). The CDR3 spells CARALREYSYEQYF. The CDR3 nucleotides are TGTGCCAGAGCCCTACGGGAATACTCCTACGAGCAGTACTTC.